This T cell receptor (beta chain) derives from a study of T cell repertoires in cytomegalovirus infection. The wider study: HLA-B-restricted CMV epitopes that are well studied, plus recently identified HLA-C-restricted ones, were used by the study. From public TCR beta signatures came an indication of both CMV infection and matching HLA type.

MiXCR, applied by TCRdb to the reads, yields one record per CDR3 protein. The profile shows 750,000 to 950,000 distinct CDR3 sequences, almost 30% of them singletons. A word on this clonotype: Its target is not known.

This CDR3 is built from 15 residues. From germline, CDR1 is SGHAT and CDR2 FQDESV (reference sequence). Trimming pared 0 bases from V and 3 bases from J, leaving 12 bases between. Points from the study as a whole: The ex vivo response showed dominance by HLA-C-restricted CMV-specific TCR beta clonotypes.

This receptor was taken from a human donor in good health (CMV status not recorded). Some clones in this sample may be carry-over from other donors' samples. Here the sequenced sample was cultured CD8+ T cells from PBMCs, taken from culture after CMV antigen stimulation. The V call is TRBV11-1, the J call TRBJ2-7; D is perhaps TRBD2 (5 bases). The DNA for the CDR3 is TGTGCCAGCAGCTTAGCTGGGGTCGGGATCTACGAGCAGTACTTC. Translation gives CASSLAGVGIYEQYF.